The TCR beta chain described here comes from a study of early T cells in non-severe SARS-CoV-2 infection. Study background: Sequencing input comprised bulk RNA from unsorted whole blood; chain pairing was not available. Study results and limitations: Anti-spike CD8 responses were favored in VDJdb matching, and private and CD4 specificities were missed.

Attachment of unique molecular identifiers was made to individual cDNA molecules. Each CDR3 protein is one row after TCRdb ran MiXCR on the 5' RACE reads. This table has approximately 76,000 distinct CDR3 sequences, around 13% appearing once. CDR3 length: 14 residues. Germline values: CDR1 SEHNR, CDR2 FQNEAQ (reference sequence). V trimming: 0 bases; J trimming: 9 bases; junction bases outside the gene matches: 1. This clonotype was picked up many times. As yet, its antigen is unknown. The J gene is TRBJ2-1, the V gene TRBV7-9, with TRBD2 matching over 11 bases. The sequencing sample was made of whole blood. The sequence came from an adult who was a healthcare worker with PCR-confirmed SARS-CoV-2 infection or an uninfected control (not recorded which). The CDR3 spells CASSLASGRVEQFF. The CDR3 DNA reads TGTGCCAGCAGCTTAGCTAGCGGGAGGGTTGAGCAGTTCTTC.